Presented here are 7 T cell receptor beta chains from one specimen sequenced in a study of CD4 and CD8 cells across lung adenocarcinoma regions. TCRdb ran MiXCR on the PCR reads and lists one entry per CDR3 protein. The sample has approximately 8,800 distinct CDR3 sequences, roughly 54% seen once. The specimen was CD8+ T cells from the center of a lung tumor. The receptor set was obtained from a female donor with lung adenocarcinoma. The CD4 and CD8 labels of this study may be unreliable.

This chain links TRBV6-4 with TRBJ2-3, with D possibly TRBD2 on 7 matching bases. Trimming stripped 6 bases from V and 12 bases from J, with 28 bases between. Germline values: CDR1 MRHNA, CDR2 SNTAGT. The CDR3 is 16 amino acids. The CDR3: CASRVGGGGGTETQYF. DNA for the CDR3: TGTGCCAGCAGGGTGGGGGGAGGGGGTGGCACAGAGACCCAGTATTTT.

J is TRBJ2-3 and V is TRBV5-1; tentative D call: TRBD1 (7 bases). Gene TRBJ2-7 matches the end of the DNA better, so the J call may be wrong. From germline, CDR1 is SGHRS and CDR2 YFSETQ. The CDR3 sequence is 18 residues long. This CDR3 reads CASSLGGGGGRGTDTQYF. The CDR3 DNA reads TGCGCCAGCAGCTTGGGGGGCGGAGGGGGCCGGGGCACAGATACGCAGTACTTC.

By frequency in the sample, this clonotype is medium-sized (0.01 to 0.1%). J is TRBJ2-7 and V is TRBV6-1; D tentatively reads TRBD1 or TRBD2 (5 bases each). This CDR3 spans 15 amino acids. Germline V gene data show CDR1 as MNHNS and CDR2 as SASEGT. Trimming pared 8 bases from V and 1 base from J, leaving 18 bases between. DNA of the CDR3: TGTGCCAGCCAGGGAAGGGACGACGCATCCTACGAGCAGTACTTC. Its translation is CASQGRDDASYEQYF.

In this sample, this clonotype turned up a few times. The J gene is TRBJ1-1, the V gene TRBV5-1; a weak D match, TRBD1 (5 bases). This CDR3 spans 14 amino acids. Germline V gene sequence: CDR1 SGHRS, CDR2 YFSETQ. Between the trimmed V and J ends, which lost 7 bases and 3 bases, there was a span of 16 bases. CDR3 DNA: TGCGCCAGCCTTTTGGGGCCCGGGGACACTGAAGCTTTCTTT. Protein sequence: CASLLGPGDTEAFF. The whole variable domain, remainder taken from reference TRBV5-1 and TRBJ1-1, is KAGVTQTPRYLIKTRGQQVTLSCSPISGHRSVSWYQQTPGQGLQFLFEYFSETQRNKGNFPGRFSGRQFSNSRSEMNVSTLELGDSALYLCASLLGPGDTEAFFGQGTRLTVV.

By share of the sample, this clonotype is medium-sized. A much more abundant neighbour one base away suggests this may be a read error. The genes are TRBV12-3 or TRBV12-4 and TRBJ2-1; TRBD1 might be the D (5 bases). This CDR3 is built from 15 residues. V was clipped by 6 bases and J by 13 bases, with 25 bases between them. In DNA, the CDR3 is TGTGCCAGCAGGACAGAACAGAGTACCCAAGAGACCCAGTTCTTC. Translation gives CASRTEQSTQETQFF.

Regarding this clonotype: Germline and junction disagree at one end, which may indicate a read error. The chain couples TRBV24-1 to TRBJ2-1; possibly TRBD1 for D (6 bases). Germline V gene sequence: CDR1 KGHDR, CDR2 SFDVKD. CDR3 length: 14 amino acids. The CDR3 DNA is TGTGCCACCGCTCACAGGGAAGGCTACAATGCGCAGTTCTTT. This gives the protein CATAHREGYNAQFF.

This clonotype is medium-sized by share. V and J are TRBV4-3 and TRBJ2-1; 8 positions agree with TRBD2. V dropped 0 bases and J dropped 5; count of bases not matched to a gene: 3. CDR1 LGHNA and CDR2 YSLEER come from the germline V gene. The CDR3 contains 15 residues. The CDR3 DNA reads as TGCGCCAGCAGCCAAGAGGGACTAGGCAACAATGAGCAGTTCTTC. It encodes CASSQEGLGNNEQFF.